The text below deals with one TCR beta chain. The data were taken from a study of cytomegalovirus exposure and HLA in healthy donors. Trimming took off 1 base at V and 2 bases at J, with 12 bases between the two ends. The V gene's germline CDR1 is LGHNA and CDR2 YSLEER. The CDR3 covers 17 residues. PCR primers comprised 60 Vbeta and 13 Jbeta primers. The repertoire was sequenced with immunoSEQ multiplex PCR; TCRdb's copy has only in-frame clones and lacks some. The data contain roughly 200,000 clones, 78% of them singletons. The chain joins TRBV4-3 to TRBJ2-6; maybe TRBD1 (6 bases). The source material was PBMCs. This sequence was found in a female donor in good health and CMV-seronegative. For the CDR3, the DNA is TGCGCCAGCAGCCAAGGTTCTAAGGGGGCTGGGGCCAACGTCCTGACTTTC. Translated, it gives CASSQGSKGAGANVLTF.